This T cell receptor beta chain is drawn from a study of cytomegalovirus exposure and HLA in healthy donors. Primers: 60 Vbeta forward and 13 Jbeta reverse. Clones were read by immunoSEQ multiplex PCR, and TCRdb kept only the in-frame ones, dropping some. The sample records around 170,000 clones, 65% to 85% being singletons. The CDR3 has 12 residues. Germline lookup yields CDR1 MGHDK and CDR2 SYGVNS. Trimming removed 6 bases at V and 9 bases at J, with 9 bases between. Study results and limitations: In a later analysis, at a false discovery rate of 0.05, under 20,000 TCR beta sequences were associated with HLA alleles. High specificity and sensitivity for cytomegalovirus status were reported for the classifier. The availability of immune exposure information extended only to CMV serostatus. It was 164 TCR beta chains that were listed as cytomegalovirus-associated.

For this clone: What it binds is not known.

The chain is built from TRBV25-1 and TRBJ1-6; no reliable D call. The sample consisted of PBMCs. The clonotype originates from a woman aged 18 to 35 in good health and CMV-seronegative. The chain's CDR3 is CASRDDSSPLHF. CDR3 in DNA: TGTGCCAGCAGAGATGATAGTTCACCCCTCCACTTT.